The next 10 T cell receptor beta chains were all read from a single sample in a study of T-cell reconstitution after alpha-beta-depleted transplantation in children. Unique molecular identifiers featured in how the TCRbeta library was prepared. TCRdb reprocessed the PCR reads with MiXCR, giving one entry per CDR3 protein. Altogether approximately 520,000 distinct CDR3 sequences are present, approximately 29% being singletons, with the ten largest covering 2% to 3%. Sequencing used PBMCs from the stem cell graft donor, obtained from the stem cell graft. Source of these receptors: a human donor who donated a stem cell graft to a child with aplastic anemia.

The CDR3 nucleotides read TGCAGCGTGGCAGGCGATTCCTATGGCTACACCTTC. Translated, it gives CSVAGDSYGYTF. The rearrangement links TRBV29-1 to TRBJ1-2; D not certain. Deletions cut 6 bases from V and 4 bases from J, with 12 bases between. Germline CDR1 reads SQVTM; CDR2 reads ANQGSEA. CDR3 length: 12 residues.

V and J are TRBV27 and TRBJ2-1; maybe TRBD2 (5 bases). Germline V gives CDR1 MNHEY, CDR2 SMNVEV (reference sequence). The CDR3 spans 17 residues. Trimming cost V 6 bases and J 5 bases, with 23 bases left between them. CDR3 sequence: CASSLGSGGPTNNEQFF. The CDR3 coding sequence is TGTGCCAGCAGCCTGGGGAGTGGTGGGCCGACGAACAATGAGCAGTTCTTC.

This clonotype was seen more than once but under ten times. This chain connects TRBV18 to TRBJ1-1; no clear D gene. The CDR3 loop spans 15 amino acids. V lost 2 bases, J lost 0 bases, and 10 bases lay in between. Germline lookup yields CDR1 KGHSH and CDR2 LQKENI. CDR3 protein: CASSPSEGMNTEAFF. Here the CDR3 DNA reads TGTGCCAGCTCACCATCGGAGGGTATGAACACTGAAGCTTTCTTT.

The chain uses TRBV29-1 and TRBJ2-7; 12 positions agree with TRBD2. Germline V CDR1 and CDR2: SQVTM, ANQGSEA. The ends lost 1 base at V and 3 bases at J; junction bases unmatched: 4. The CDR3 extends over 15 amino acids. CDR3: CSVEGLAGGNYEQYF. DNA of the CDR3: TGCAGCGTTGAAGGCCTAGCGGGAGGGAACTACGAGCAGTACTTC.

This clonotype appeared a few times. This CDR3 reads CAWRAFGLNYGYTF. In nucleotides, the CDR3 is TGTGCCTGGAGGGCCTTCGGGTTAAACTATGGCTACACCTTC. The chain has TRBV30 and TRBJ1-2, with D hard to call. Germline assignment: CDR1 GTSNPN and CDR2 SVGIG (reference sequence). This CDR3 is 14 amino acids long. Trimming left V 3 bases short and J 2 bases short, with 13 bases between.

This clonotype was picked up many times. The chain recombines TRBV7-9 with TRBJ1-2; a possible D gene is TRBD1 (5 bases). This CDR3 is built from 13 residues. Trimming cost V 3 bases and J 5 bases, with 10 bases left between them. Germline CDR1 and CDR2: SEHNR and FQNEAQ (reference sequence). In DNA form, the CDR3 reads TGTGCCAGCAGCTTGGGGACGGTTTATGGCTACACCTTC. This gives the protein CASSLGTVYGYTF.

This clonotype has just one count. The gene calls are TRBV2 and TRBJ2-7; no reliable D call. Trimming removed 0 bases from V and 5 bases from J, with 8 bases in between. CDR1 is SNHLY, CDR2 FYNNEI, per germline. This CDR3 comprises 13 residues. CDR3 sequence reads: CASSEASQDEQYV. The CDR3 DNA is TGTGCCAGCAGTGAAGCGAGCCAGGACGAGCAGTACGTC.

The rearrangement uses TRBV30 and TRBJ2-2, with TRBD2 as a possible D gene (5 bases). CDR1 is GTSNPN, CDR2 SVGIG, per germline (reference sequence). CDR3 length: 14 amino acids. The V gene lost 1 base and the J gene lost 4 bases, with 10 bases spanning the gap. The DNA for the CDR3 is TGTGCCTGGAGTGCCTCGGGGATCACCGGGGAGCTGTTTTTT. Protein product: CAWSASGITGELFF.

This clonotype has just a few counts. The CDR3 DNA is TGCAGTGCTAGAAGAGCTAGCGGGGTGAGCACAGATACGCAGTATTTT. Translation: CSARRASGVSTDTQYF. This chain joins TRBV20-1 and TRBJ2-3, with 9 bases fitting TRBD2. CDR3 length: 16 amino acids. Germline assignment: CDR1 DFQATT and CDR2 SNEGSKA (reference sequence). V shed 2 bases and J 0 bases; nucleotides not matched to a gene: 6.

The sample holds many counts of this clonotype. This sequence joins TRBV10-3 and TRBJ2-3; unclear D gene. Germline V gene lookup returns CDR1 ENHRY and CDR2 SYGVKD. With 6 bases removed from V and 3 bases from J, the gap between germline ends came to 10 bases. This CDR3 has 13 residues. CDR3 bases: TGTGCCATCAGCCCCGTGGGGACAGATACGCAGTATTTT. Protein sequence: CAISPVGTDTQYF.